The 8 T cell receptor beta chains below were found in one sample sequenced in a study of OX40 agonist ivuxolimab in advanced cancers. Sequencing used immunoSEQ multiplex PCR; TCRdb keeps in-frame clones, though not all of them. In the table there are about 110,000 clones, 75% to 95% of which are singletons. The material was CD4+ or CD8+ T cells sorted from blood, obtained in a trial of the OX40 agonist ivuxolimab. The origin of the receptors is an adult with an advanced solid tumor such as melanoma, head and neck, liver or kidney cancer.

The CDR3 is CASSPRTASSNYGYTF. The CDR3 DNA is TGCGCCAGCAGCCCCAGGACGGCGAGCTCCAACTATGGCTACACCTTC. The V and J genes are TRBV5-1 and TRBJ1-2; unclear D gene. Looked up from germline, CDR1 is SGHRS and CDR2 is YFSETQ. This CDR3 comprises 16 residues. V gave up 4 bases and J gave up 2 bases, with 18 bases separating them.

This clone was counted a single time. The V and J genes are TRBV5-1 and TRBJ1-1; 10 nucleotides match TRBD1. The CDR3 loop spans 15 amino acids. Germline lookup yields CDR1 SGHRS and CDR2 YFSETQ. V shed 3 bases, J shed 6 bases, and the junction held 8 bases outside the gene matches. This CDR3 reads CASSSTGTGAAEAFF. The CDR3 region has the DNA TGCGCCAGCAGCTCAACCGGGACAGGGGCAGCTGAAGCTTTCTTT. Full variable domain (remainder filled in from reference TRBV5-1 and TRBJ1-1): KAGVTQTPRYLIKTRGQQVTLSCSPISGHRSVSWYQQTPGQGLQFLFEYFSETQRNKGNFPGRFSGRQFSNSRSEMNVSTLELGDSALYLCASSSTGTGAAEAFFGQGTRLTVV.

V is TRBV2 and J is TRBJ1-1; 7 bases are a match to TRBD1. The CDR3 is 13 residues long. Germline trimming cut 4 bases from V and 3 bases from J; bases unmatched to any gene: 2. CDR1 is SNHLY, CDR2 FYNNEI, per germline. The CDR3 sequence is CASSGQGDTEAFF. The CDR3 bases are TGTGCCAGCAGTGGACAGGGTGACACTGAAGCTTTCTTT.

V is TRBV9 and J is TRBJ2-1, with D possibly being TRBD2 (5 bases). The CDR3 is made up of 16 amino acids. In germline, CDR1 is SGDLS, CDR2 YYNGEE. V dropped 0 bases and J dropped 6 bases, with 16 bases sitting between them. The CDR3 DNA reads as TGTGCCAGCAGCGTAGGAGGCGGGCTAGTTCGCAATGAGCAGTTCTTC. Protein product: CASSVGGGLVRNEQFF.

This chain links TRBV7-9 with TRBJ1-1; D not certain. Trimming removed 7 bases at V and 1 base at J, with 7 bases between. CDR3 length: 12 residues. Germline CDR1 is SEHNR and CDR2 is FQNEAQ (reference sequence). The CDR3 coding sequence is TGTGCCAGCAATCCCCCGAACACTGAAGCTTTCTTT. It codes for CASNPPNTEAFF.

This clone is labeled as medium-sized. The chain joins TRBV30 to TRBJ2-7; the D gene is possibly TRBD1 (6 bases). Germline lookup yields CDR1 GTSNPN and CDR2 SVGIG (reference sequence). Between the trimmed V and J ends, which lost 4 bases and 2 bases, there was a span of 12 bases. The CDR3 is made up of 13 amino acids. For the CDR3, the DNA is TGTGCCTGGAACGCAGGGGTAGCCTACGAGCAGTACTTC. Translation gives CAWNAGVAYEQYF.

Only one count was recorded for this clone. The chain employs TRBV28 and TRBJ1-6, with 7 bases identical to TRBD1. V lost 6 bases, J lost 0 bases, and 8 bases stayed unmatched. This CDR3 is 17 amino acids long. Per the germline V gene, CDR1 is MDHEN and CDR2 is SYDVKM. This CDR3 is CASRTGTASSYNSPLHF. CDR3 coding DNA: TGTGCCAGCAGGACCGGGACAGCAAGCTCCTATAATTCACCCCTCCACTTT.

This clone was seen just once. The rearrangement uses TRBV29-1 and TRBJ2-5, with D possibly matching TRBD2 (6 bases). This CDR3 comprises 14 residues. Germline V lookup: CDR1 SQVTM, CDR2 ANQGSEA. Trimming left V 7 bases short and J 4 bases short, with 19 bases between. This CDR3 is CSAQRPGVTETQYF. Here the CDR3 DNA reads TGCAGCGCTCAACGCCCGGGGGTCACAGAGACCCAGTACTTC.